This T cell receptor (beta chain) is drawn from a study of T-cell memory formation after mild COVID-19. TCRdb recomputed calls from the 5' RACE reads with MiXCR, one row per CDR3 protein. The sample contains 350,000 to 450,000 distinct CDR3 sequences, around 18% of which appear only once. V was trimmed by 4 bases and J by 5 bases, leaving 12 bases between them. Germline loops: CDR1 MNHEY, CDR2 SMNVEV (reference sequence). This CDR3 is 13 amino acids long. In this sample, this clonotype turned up a few times. The chain couples TRBV27 to TRBJ2-7; D unclear. The TCR originated in an adult woman who had mild COVID-19 (a few samples of this study predate the infection). Cell type and time point are not known. The material sequenced was PBMCs or a T cell subset sorted from them (not recorded which). This chain's CDR3 is CASSSQPPDEQYF. CDR3 nucleotide sequence: TGTGCCAGCAGTTCACAGCCTCCTGACGAGCAGTACTTC.